Listed below are T cell receptor beta chains from one sample, sequenced in a study of T cells in Graves' hyperthyroidism and ophthalmopathy. TCRdb recomputed calls from the multiplex PCR reads with MiXCR, one row per CDR3 protein. The repertoire has approximately 690,000 distinct CDR3 sequences, approximately 15% of them found once; the top ten carry approximately 13%. The sequenced sample consisted of blood. The receptors were sampled from a woman between 50 and 59 years old with Graves' ophthalmopathy. Both conserved end residues are part of each CDR3. Each record gives: clone size, V gene, D gene, J gene, CDR3 DNA, CDR3 protein. D genes are given only for firm matches. Only some rows state a clone size, as once, few, many or a class for expanded clones.

clone size: many
V gene: TRBV6-2/TRBV6-3
D gene: TRBD2
J gene: TRBJ2-7
CDR3 DNA: TGTGCCAGCAGTTACTCGAGGCTAGCGGGGACTTCCTACGAGCAGTACTTC
CDR3 protein: CASSYSRLAGTSYEQYF

clone size: many
V gene: TRBV12-3/TRBV12-4
D gene: -
J gene: TRBJ2-5
CDR3 DNA: TGTGCCAGCAGCGGGTCCACGAGGGAGACCCAGTACTTC
CDR3 protein: CASSGSTRETQYF

clone size: many
V gene: TRBV11-2
D gene: -
J gene: TRBJ2-1
CDR3 DNA: TGTGCCAGCAGCTTACTCTTTGGGGATAGACACTCCTACAATGAGCAGTTCTTC
CDR3 protein: CASSLLFGDRHSYNEQFF

clone size: many
V gene: TRBV20-1
D gene: -
J gene: TRBJ2-1
CDR3 DNA: TGCAGTGCTAGGGTCCGGGACGCCTCCTACAATGAGCAGTTCTTC
CDR3 protein: CSARVRDASYNEQFF

clone size: many
V gene: TRBV6-1
D gene: TRBD2
J gene: TRBJ2-3
CDR3 DNA: TGTGCCAGCAGGCTTAGCGTGGGAGGGAGCACAGATACGCAGTATTTT
CDR3 protein: CASRLSVGGSTDTQYF

clone size: many
V gene: TRBV7-2
D gene: -
J gene: TRBJ2-3
CDR3 DNA: TGTGCCAGCAGCTTAGCGGTAAACACAGATACGCAGTATTTT
CDR3 protein: CASSLAVNTDTQYF

clone size: -
V gene: TRBV20-1
D gene: TRBD1
J gene: TRBJ1-4
CDR3 DNA: TGCAGTGCCATACAGGAACACAGGGGCCCGGATGTATTTAATGAAAAACTGTTTTTT
CDR3 protein: CSAIQEHRGPDVFNEKLFF

clone size: few
V gene: TRBV11-1
D gene: TRBD2
J gene: TRBJ2-1
CDR3 DNA: TGTGCCAGCAGCCACGGACTAGCGGGGGGGAATGAGCAGTTCTTC
CDR3 protein: CASSHGLAGGNEQFF

clone size: few
V gene: TRBV12-3/TRBV12-4
D gene: TRBD1
J gene: TRBJ2-2
CDR3 DNA: TGTGCCAGCAGTACCACCGGGACAGGGTTTTATGGGGAGCTGTTTTTT
CDR3 protein: CASSTTGTGFYGELFF

clone size: few
V gene: TRBV27
D gene: -
J gene: TRBJ2-6
CDR3 DNA: TGTGCCAGCAGTTTATCGGGGGGTTTCGGTGGGGCCAACGTCCTGACTTTC
CDR3 protein: CASSLSGGFGGANVLTF

clone size: -
V gene: TRBV3-1
D gene: TRBD2
J gene: TRBJ2-1
CDR3 DNA: TGTGCCAGCAGCCAGACTAGCGGGAGCGATGAGCAGTTCTTC
CDR3 protein: CASSQTSGSDEQFF

clone size: many
V gene: TRBV7-2
D gene: -
J gene: TRBJ1-6
CDR3 DNA: TGTGCCAGCAGCTTAGATGTCTCACCCCTCCACTTT
CDR3 protein: CASSLDVSPLHF

clone size: many
V gene: TRBV20-1
D gene: TRBD2
J gene: TRBJ2-7
CDR3 DNA: TGCAGTGCTCCCGGGACTAGAACTCTCGAGCAGTACTTC
CDR3 protein: CSAPGTRTLEQYF

clone size: -
V gene: TRBV4-1
D gene: -
J gene: TRBJ1-2
CDR3 DNA: TGCGCCAGCAGCCAAGACCGGGGACCCGCAAACTACTATGGCTACACCTTC
CDR3 protein: CASSQDRGPANYYGYTF

clone size: many
V gene: TRBV7-2
D gene: TRBD2
J gene: TRBJ2-3
CDR3 DNA: TGTGCCAGCAGCTTAGCCCGGACTAGTAAAGATACGCAGTATTTT
CDR3 protein: CASSLARTSKDTQYF

clone size: many
V gene: TRBV28
D gene: -
J gene: TRBJ1-5
CDR3 DNA: TGTGCCAGCAGTCCCCCGTTAGGGGGGCGGCAGCCCCAGCATTTT
CDR3 protein: CASSPPLGGRQPQHF

clone size: many
V gene: TRBV20-1
D gene: TRBD2
J gene: TRBJ2-5
CDR3 DNA: TGCAGTGCTAGAGGAGGGGGAGAAGATCCGGGACTAGCGGCCCCAAGGACCCAGTACTTC
CDR3 protein: CSARGGGEDPGLAAPRTQYF

clone size: few
V gene: TRBV25-1
D gene: -
J gene: TRBJ1-1
CDR3 DNA: TGTGCCAGCAGTGAATTTGGGGTAGGCGACACTGAAGCTTTCTTT
CDR3 protein: CASSEFGVGDTEAFF

clone size: many
V gene: TRBV7-2
D gene: TRBD2
J gene: TRBJ2-3
CDR3 DNA: TGTGCCAGCAGCTTAAGGGAGCGGGAGGGACACACAGATACGCAGTATTTT
CDR3 protein: CASSLREREGHTDTQYF

clone size: many
V gene: TRBV24-1
D gene: TRBD2
J gene: TRBJ2-5
CDR3 DNA: TGTGCCACCAGTGAACCGGGACTAGCGCTGGAGACCCAGTACTTC
CDR3 protein: CATSEPGLALETQYF

clone size: once
V gene: TRBV19
D gene: -
J gene: TRBJ2-3
CDR3 DNA: TGTGCCAGTAGTATAGTAGCCTCGGGCACAGATACGCAGTATTTT
CDR3 protein: CASSIVASGTDTQYF

clone size: -
V gene: TRBV24-1
D gene: -
J gene: TRBJ2-7
CDR3 DNA: TGTGCCACCAGTATGATGCACGAGCAGTACTTC
CDR3 protein: CATSMMHEQYF

clone size: -
V gene: TRBV7-2
D gene: -
J gene: TRBJ1-2
CDR3 DNA: TGTGCCAGCGGATCCAATGGAAGCGGCTACACCTTC
CDR3 protein: CASGSNGSGYTF

clone size: many
V gene: TRBV27
D gene: TRBD2
J gene: TRBJ2-3
CDR3 DNA: TGTGCCAGCAGTTTATCAATTCGGACTAGCGGTAGCACAGATACGCAGTATTTT
CDR3 protein: CASSLSIRTSGSTDTQYF

clone size: -
V gene: TRBV9
D gene: -
J gene: TRBJ2-3
CDR3 DNA: TGTGCCAGCAGCGTTGATGAGAATACGCAGTATTTT
CDR3 protein: CASSVDENTQYF

clone size: many
V gene: TRBV28
D gene: -
J gene: TRBJ2-6
CDR3 DNA: TGTGCCAGTGCAGGTAGCGGGGCCAACGTCCTGACTTTC
CDR3 protein: CASAGSGANVLTF

clone size: few
V gene: TRBV9
D gene: TRBD1
J gene: TRBJ2-6
CDR3 DNA: TGTGCCAGCAGCGCGGGACAGGGGGCGCTCTCTGGGGCCAACGTCCTGACTTTC
CDR3 protein: CASSAGQGALSGANVLTF

clone size: -
V gene: TRBV29-1
D gene: -
J gene: TRBJ1-1
CDR3 DNA: TGCAGCGCCGGTCGGGGCGATACTGAAGCTTTCTTT
CDR3 protein: CSAGRGDTEAFF

clone size: -
V gene: TRBV29-1
D gene: -
J gene: TRBJ2-3
CDR3 DNA: TGCAGCGTTGTAGTCCCGGCCCTAGATACGCAGTATTTT
CDR3 protein: CSVVVPALDTQYF